This T cell receptor beta chain derives from a study of CD8 T cells in Susac syndrome. Findings and caveats of the study: It was acknowledged in the study that the number of individuals who were included in its TCR sequencing and HLA analysis was relatively small.

It was with random hexamers that roughly 0.45 to 1 ug RNA was reverse transcribed. TCR beta CDR3 was amplified by immunoSEQ multiplex PCR. This amplification extended across 54 Vbeta and 13 Jbeta segments. TCRdb called the immunoSEQ multiplex PCR reads again in MiXCR, with one record for every CDR3 protein. Of some 300,000 distinct CDR3 sequences in the sample, approximately 81% were seen once. The CDR3 runs to 17 residues. V lost 5 bases, J lost 3 bases, and 19 bases lay in between. Per the germline V gene, CDR1 is SGHTA and CDR2 is FQGTGA. Regarding this clonotype: No antigen is known for it.

Material: CD8+ T cells from PBMCs. The V gene is TRBV7-3, the J gene TRBJ2-2; D perhaps matches TRBD2 (6 bases). The source of this sequence is a human donor with multiple sclerosis. The CDR3 loop is CASSPRGGPYDTGELFF. The CDR3 DNA follows: TGTGCCAGCAGCCCCCGGGGAGGACCCTACGACACCGGGGAGCTGTTTTTT.